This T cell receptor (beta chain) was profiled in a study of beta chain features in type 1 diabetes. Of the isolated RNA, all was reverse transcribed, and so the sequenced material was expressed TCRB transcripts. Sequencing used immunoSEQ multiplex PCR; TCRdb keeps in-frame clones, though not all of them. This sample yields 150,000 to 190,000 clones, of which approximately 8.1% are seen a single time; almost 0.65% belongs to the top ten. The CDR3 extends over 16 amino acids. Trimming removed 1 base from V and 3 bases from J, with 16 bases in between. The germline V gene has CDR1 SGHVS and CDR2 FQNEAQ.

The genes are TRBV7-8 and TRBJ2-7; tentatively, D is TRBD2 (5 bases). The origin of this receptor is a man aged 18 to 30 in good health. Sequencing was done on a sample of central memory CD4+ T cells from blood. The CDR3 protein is CASSLGGLLRRYEQYF. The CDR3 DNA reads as TGTGCCAGCAGCTTAGGAGGGCTCCTGAGGCGCTACGAGCAGTACTTC.